This TCR beta chain was obtained from a study of T cells after yellow fever vaccination (dated by TCRdb to between 2019 and 2020). Background on the whole study: The SMART-Seq v4 Ultra Low Input RNA kit was used to prepare libraries from fractions with low cell numbers. The cohort comprised two healthy male donors, one aged 18 to 29 and one aged 30 to 40 years. Bulk TCR alpha and beta repertoires were sequenced longitudinally to track T-cell clones before and after primary and booster YFV17D yellow fever vaccination. Blood was drawn at multiple timepoints before and after primary and secondary immunization, with bulk PBMC replicates and cell subsets isolated. The paper as a whole reports these results and caveats: Most clones expanded after primary vaccination were re-detected after the booster (around 96% of CD4 and approximately 89% of CD8), suggesting broad memory maintenance. A small share of clonotypes was detected in both CD4 and CD8 compartments, with the overlap likely arising from convergent recombination. Compared with the primary T-cell response, the secondary T-cell response was weaker but faster, peaking on day 5 rather than day 15. Only a couple of donors were included in the study, so the extent to which the findings can be generalized is limited. FACS-sorted repertoires could contain abundant contaminating clonotypes from the bulk population, so computational filtering was required.

TCR cDNA was synthesized by 5'RACE template switching, which introduced a universal primer site and unique molecular identifiers. Priming of cDNA synthesis was performed from both the TCR alpha and TCR beta constant segments. Library amplification used two PCR steps, and the second PCR step added sample barcodes and sequencing adapters. Sequencing of libraries was performed on Illumina HiSeq 2500 (2x100 bp) or NovaSeq (2x150 bp). Processing in the source paper ran as follows. MIGEC was used to demultiplex reads and collapse the reads into UMI consensus sequences, and MiXCR was used for V(D)J alignment. Vaccine-responding clonotypes were identified with edgeR using replicate PBMC samples, with FDR below 0.01 and a log2 fold change above 5 up to day 15 being required. Each bulk clonotype received a CD4 or CD8 identity based on whether the sequenced CD4 or CD8 repertoire contained that clonotype at higher abundance. Clonotypes enriched at least 10-fold in dextramer-positive over dextramer-negative fractions were defined as NS4B-specific, and CD4-biased clonotypes were excluded. TCRdb cleaned the public reads at Q25 with fastp, built clones with MiXCR and kept in-frame beta chains. Entries that share a CDR3 protein sequence are merged under the most common genes and DNA. The V and J calls shown here were made by TCRdb, not taken from the authors' results. For this sample there are about 52,000 distinct CDR3 sequences; about 6.6% appear just once. The ten largest clones take up roughly 24% of the sample.

This clonotype was seen ten or more times. Per-base qualities were not stored, and no clone one base away is much larger. Sample treatment or condition, as interpreted from the label and publication: live attenuated yellow fever vaccine strain. A standard Ficoll-Paque protocol was used to isolate PBMCs from peripheral blood. Epitope-specific CD8 T cells were sorted with a dextramer loaded with the yellow fever NS4B epitope peptide, and anti-CD3 and anti-CD8 staining was applied. TriZol was used to extract RNA from bulk PBMCs, CD4 and CD8 fractions, and dextramer-positive and dextramer-negative fractions. This clonotype originated in a man younger than 35 who received the YFV17D yellow fever vaccine. The starting material was CD8+ T cells not binding an NS4B(214-222) dextramer, sorted from PBMCs, obtained 45 days after the first yellow fever vaccination. According to the study, the label for this sample's cell subset or site signals: NS4B epitope dextramer-negative CD8 T cells.

In nucleotide form, the sequence is TGCGCCAGCAGCTTAGCGGGGGGGCCTGAGCAGTTCTTC. Translated, this is CASSLAGGPEQFF. Recombination linked TRBV5-1 to TRBJ2-1, with 10 bases matching TRBD2. From the germline V gene, CDR1 is SGHRS and CDR2 is YFSETQ. The CDR3 has 13 amino acids, counting the end cysteine and phenylalanine. Of all the DNA, just the CDR3 is kept, 39 bases in frame from base 1. After removal of 2 bases from V and 9 bases from J, the junction retains 2 bases not matched to a gene.